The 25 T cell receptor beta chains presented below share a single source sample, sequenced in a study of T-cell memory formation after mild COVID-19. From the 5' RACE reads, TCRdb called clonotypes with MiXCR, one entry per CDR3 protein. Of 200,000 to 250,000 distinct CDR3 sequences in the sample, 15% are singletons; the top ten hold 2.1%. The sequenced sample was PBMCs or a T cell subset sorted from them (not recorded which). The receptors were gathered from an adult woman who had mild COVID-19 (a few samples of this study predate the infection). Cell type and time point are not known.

CDR3 coding DNA: TGTGCCACCAGTTCCGCTAGCGAGTTCACAGATACGCAGTATTTT. Amino acid sequence: CATSSASEFTDTQYF. The chain joins TRBV24-1 to TRBJ2-3; a possible D gene is TRBD2 (6 bases). The V gene's germline CDR1 is KGHDR and CDR2 SFDVKD. This CDR3 region has 15 residues. With 6 bases removed from V and 2 bases from J, the gap between germline ends came to 14 bases.

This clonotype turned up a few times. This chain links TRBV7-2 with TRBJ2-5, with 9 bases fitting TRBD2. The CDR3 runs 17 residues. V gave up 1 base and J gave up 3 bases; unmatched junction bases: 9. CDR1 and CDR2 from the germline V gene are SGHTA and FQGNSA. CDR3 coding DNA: TGTGCCAGCAGCTTAGACCGGGTGGCGGGAGGGAAAGAGACCCAGTACTTC. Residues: CASSLDRVAGGKETQYF.

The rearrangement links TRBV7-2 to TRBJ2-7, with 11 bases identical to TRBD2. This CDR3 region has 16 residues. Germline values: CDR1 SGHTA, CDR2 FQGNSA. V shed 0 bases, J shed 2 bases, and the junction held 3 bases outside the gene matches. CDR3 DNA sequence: TGTGCCAGCAGCTTAGCGCCTAGCGGGAGGACCTACGAGCAGTACTTC. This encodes CASSLAPSGRTYEQYF. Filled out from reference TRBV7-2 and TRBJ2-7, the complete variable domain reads GAGVSQSPSNKVTEKGKDVELRCDPISGHTALYWYRQSLGQGLEFLIYFQGNSAPDKSGLPSDRFSAERTGGSVSTLTIQRTQQEDSAVYLCASSLAPSGRTYEQYFGPGTRLTVT.

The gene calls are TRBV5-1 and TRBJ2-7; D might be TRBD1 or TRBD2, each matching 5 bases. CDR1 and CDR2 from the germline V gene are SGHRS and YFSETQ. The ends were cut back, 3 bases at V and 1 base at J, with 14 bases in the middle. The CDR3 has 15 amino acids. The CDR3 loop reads CASSSGTVFSYEQYF. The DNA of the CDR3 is TGCGCCAGCAGCTCCGGGACCGTCTTTTCCTACGAGCAGTACTTC. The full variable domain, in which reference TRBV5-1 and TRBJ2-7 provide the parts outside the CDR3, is KAGVTQTPRYLIKTRGQQVTLSCSPISGHRSVSWYQQTPGQGLQFLFEYFSETQRNKGNFPGRFSGRQFSNSRSEMNVSTLELGDSALYLCASSSGTVFSYEQYFGPGTRLTVT.

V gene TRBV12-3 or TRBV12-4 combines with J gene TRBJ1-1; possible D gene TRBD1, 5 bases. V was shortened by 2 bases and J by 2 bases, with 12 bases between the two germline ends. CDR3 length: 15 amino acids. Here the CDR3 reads CASSLPRDRNTEAFF. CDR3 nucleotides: TGTGCCAGCAGTTTACCTCGGGACCGCAACACTGAAGCTTTCTTT.

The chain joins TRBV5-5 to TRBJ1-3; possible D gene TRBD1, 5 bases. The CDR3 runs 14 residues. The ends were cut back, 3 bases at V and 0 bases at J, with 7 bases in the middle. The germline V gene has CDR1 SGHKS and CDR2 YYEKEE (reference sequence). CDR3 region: CASSWGVSGNTIYF. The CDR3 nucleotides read TGTGCCAGCAGCTGGGGGGTCTCTGGAAACACCATATATTTT.

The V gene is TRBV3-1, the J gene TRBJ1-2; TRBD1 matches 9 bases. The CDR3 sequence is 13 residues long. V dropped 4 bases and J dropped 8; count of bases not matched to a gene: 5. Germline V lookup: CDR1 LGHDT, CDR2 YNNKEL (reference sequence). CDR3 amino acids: CASSLTGGDGYTF. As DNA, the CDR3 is TGTGCCAGCAGCCTGACAGGGGGAGACGGCTACACCTTC.

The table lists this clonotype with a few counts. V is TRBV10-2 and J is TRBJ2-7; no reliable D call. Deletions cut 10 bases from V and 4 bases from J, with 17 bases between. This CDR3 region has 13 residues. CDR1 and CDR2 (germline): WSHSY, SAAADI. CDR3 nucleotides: TGCGCCACTAAAAACGGCAACGGATACGAGCAGTACTTC. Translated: CATKNGNGYEQYF.

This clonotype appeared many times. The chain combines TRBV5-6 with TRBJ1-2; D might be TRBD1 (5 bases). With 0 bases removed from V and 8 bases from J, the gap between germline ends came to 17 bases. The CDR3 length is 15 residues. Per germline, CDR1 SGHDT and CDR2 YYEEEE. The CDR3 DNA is TGTGCCAGCAGCTTGGATCCAGGGATGGTCGGGGGCTACACCTTC. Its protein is CASSLDPGMVGGYTF.

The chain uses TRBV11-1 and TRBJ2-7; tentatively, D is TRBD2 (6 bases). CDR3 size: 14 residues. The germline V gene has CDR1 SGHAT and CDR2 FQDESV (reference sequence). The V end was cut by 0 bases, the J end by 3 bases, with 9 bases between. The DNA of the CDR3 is TGTGCCAGCAGCTTAGCGCGACTAGACTACGAGCAGTACTTC. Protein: CASSLARLDYEQYF.

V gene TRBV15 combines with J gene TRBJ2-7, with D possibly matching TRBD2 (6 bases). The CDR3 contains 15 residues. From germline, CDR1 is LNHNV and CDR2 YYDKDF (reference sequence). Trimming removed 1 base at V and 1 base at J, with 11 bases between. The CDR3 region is CATSRGTRGSYEQYF. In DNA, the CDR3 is TGTGCCACCAGCAGAGGCACGCGGGGTTCCTACGAGCAGTACTTC.

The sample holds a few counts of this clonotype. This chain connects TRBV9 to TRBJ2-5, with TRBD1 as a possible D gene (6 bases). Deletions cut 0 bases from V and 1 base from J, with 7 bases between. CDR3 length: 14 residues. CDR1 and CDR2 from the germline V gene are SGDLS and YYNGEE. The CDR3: CASSVEGGQETQYF. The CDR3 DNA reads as TGTGCCAGCAGCGTAGAAGGGGGCCAAGAGACCCAGTACTTC.

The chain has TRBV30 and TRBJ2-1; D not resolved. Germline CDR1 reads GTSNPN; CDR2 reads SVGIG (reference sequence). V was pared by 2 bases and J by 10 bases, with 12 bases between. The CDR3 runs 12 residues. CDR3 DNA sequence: TGTGCCTGGAGTAGACTCCCAGTCGAGCAGTTCTTC. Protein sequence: CAWSRLPVEQFF.

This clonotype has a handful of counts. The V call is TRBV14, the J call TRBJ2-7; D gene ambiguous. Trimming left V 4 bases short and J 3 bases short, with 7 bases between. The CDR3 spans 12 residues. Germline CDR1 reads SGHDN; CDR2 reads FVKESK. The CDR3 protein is CASSRLGYEQYF. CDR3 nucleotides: TGTGCCAGCAGCCGCCTAGGCTACGAGCAGTACTTC. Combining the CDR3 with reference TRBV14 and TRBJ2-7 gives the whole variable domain EAGVTQFPSHSVIEKGQTVTLRCDPISGHDNLYWYRRVMGKEIKFLLHFVKESKQDESGMPNNRFLAERTGGTYSTLKVQPAELEDSGVYFCASSRLGYEQYFGPGTRLTVT.

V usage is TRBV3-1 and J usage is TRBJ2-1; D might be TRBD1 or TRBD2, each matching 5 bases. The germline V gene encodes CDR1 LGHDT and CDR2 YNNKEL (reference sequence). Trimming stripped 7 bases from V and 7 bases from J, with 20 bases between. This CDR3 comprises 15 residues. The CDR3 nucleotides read TGTGCCAGCACCCACGGTCGGGACGTTATAAATGAGCAGTTCTTC. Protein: CASTHGRDVINEQFF.

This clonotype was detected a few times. CDR3 bases: TGTGCCAGCAGTACAGACAGGGGGCTAAATCAGCCCCAGCATTTT. It translates to CASSTDRGLNQPQHF. The chain has TRBV6-1 and TRBJ1-5, with 10 nucleotides matching TRBD1. The CDR3 is 15 residues long. CDR1 and CDR2 from the germline V gene are MNHNS and SASEGT. V was pared by 5 bases and J by 4 bases, with 5 bases of the junction left unmatched.

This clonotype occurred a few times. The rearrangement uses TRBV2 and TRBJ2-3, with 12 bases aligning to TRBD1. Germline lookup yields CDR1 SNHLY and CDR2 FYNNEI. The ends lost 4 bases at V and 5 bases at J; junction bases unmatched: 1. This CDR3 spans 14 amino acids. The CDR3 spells CASSGDRGRDTQYF. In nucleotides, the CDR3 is TGTGCCAGCAGTGGGGACAGGGGGCGAGATACGCAGTATTTT.

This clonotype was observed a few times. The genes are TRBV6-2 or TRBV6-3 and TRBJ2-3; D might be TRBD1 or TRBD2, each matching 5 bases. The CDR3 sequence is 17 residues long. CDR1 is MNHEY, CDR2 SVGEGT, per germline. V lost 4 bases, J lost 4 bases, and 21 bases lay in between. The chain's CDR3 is CASSSPFLGVWADTQYF. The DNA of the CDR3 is TGTGCCAGCAGTTCCCCGTTCTTGGGGGTTTGGGCAGATACGCAGTATTTT.

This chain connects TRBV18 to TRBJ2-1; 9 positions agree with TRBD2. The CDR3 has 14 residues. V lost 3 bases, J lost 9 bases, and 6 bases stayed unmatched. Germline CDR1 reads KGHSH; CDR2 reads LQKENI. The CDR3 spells CASSPPGTSSEQFF. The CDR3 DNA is TGTGCCAGCTCACCCCCGGGGACTAGCTCTGAGCAGTTCTTC.

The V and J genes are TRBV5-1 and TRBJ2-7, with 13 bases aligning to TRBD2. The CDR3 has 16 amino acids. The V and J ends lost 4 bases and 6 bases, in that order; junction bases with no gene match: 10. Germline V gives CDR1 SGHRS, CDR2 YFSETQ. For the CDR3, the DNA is TGCGCCAGCAGCCCGGGGGGACTAGCGGGAACCCGCGAGCAGTACTTC. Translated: CASSPGGLAGTREQYF.

This chain's CDR3 is CASSLVAGGSYNSPLHF. The CDR3 DNA is TGTGCCAGCAGCTTAGTGGCCGGGGGCTCTTATAATTCACCCCTCCACTTT. V is TRBV11-2 and J is TRBJ1-6; TRBD1 might be the D (6 bases). The length of the CDR3 is 17 residues. V lost 1 base and J 4 bases, leaving 14 bases between the germline ends. The germline CDR1 and CDR2 sequences are SGHAT and FQNNGV. Supplemented by reference TRBV11-2 and TRBJ1-6, the full variable domain reads EAGVAQSPRYKIIEKRQSVAFWCNPISGHATLYWYQQILGQGPKLLIQFQNNGVVDDSQLPKDRFSAERLKGVDSTLKIQPAKLEDSAVYLCASSLVAGGSYNSPLHFGNGTRLTVT.

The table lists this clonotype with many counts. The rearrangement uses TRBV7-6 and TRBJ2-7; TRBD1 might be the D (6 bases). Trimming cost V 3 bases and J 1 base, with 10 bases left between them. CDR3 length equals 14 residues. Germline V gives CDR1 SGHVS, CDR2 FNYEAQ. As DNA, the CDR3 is TGTGCCAGCAGCTTGGGCAGGGGATCCTACGAGCAGTACTTC. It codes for CASSLGRGSYEQYF.

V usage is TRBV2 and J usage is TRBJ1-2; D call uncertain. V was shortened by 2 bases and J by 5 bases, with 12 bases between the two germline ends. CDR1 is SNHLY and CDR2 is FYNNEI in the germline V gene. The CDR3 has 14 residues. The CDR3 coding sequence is TGTGCCAGCAGTGAAACAGTCTCCCAGTATGGCTACACCTTC. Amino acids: CASSETVSQYGYTF.

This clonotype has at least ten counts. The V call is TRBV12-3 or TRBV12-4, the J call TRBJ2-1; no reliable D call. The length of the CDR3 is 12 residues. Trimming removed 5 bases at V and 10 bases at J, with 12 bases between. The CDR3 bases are TGTGCCAGCAGTCTCCAAGGAATCGAGCAGTTCTTC. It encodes CASSLQGIEQFF.

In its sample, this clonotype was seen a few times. As DNA, the CDR3 is TGTGCCAGCACCCAGTTCGGGACCCAGTACTTC. This codes for CASTQFGTQYF. V and J are TRBV7-2 and TRBJ2-5, with D unclear. Trimming pared 7 bases from V and 7 bases from J, leaving 10 bases between. This CDR3 is built from 11 residues. The germline V gene has CDR1 SGHTA and CDR2 FQGNSA.